This paragraph covers one TCR beta chain sequence. Its antigen is not known. DNA from unsorted PBMC was sequenced on ten immunoSEQ deep assay plates. The data were produced by immunoSEQ multiplex PCR, yet TCRdb's version contains in-frame clones alone and is incomplete. The sample yields hundreds of thousands of clones, approximately 80% seen once. These data originate in a study of shared clonotypes between healthy human individuals. The overall study: The composition of the donors was a couple of women and a few men aged 18 to 49. Study findings and constraints: Measured sharing among donors was expected to vary with sequencing depth.

Germline CDR1 is LNHDA and CDR2 is SQIVND (reference sequence). The V gene lost 0 bases and the J gene lost 0 bases, with 9 bases spanning the gap. CDR3 size: 15 residues. This TCR came from a woman aged 40 to 49 in good health. Some clones in this sample may be carry-over from other donors' samples. Specimen: PBMCs. The chain joins TRBV19 to TRBJ2-7; D ambiguous. The CDR3 reads CASSIDGTSSYEQYF. CDR3 DNA: TGTGCCAGTAGTATAGACGGAACGAGCTCCTACGAGCAGTACTTC.